This T cell receptor beta chain was documented in a study of Graves' ophthalmopathy and Graves' hyperthyroidism. Study findings and constraints: Detected in blood as well were most expanded thyroid clonotypes with frequency above 0.001. Built on 13 signatures, a model told ophthalmopathy apart from stable hyperthyroidism with about 91% sensitivity and 75% to 82% specificity.

Certain patients were not enrolled. These were patients with other autoimmune diseases, uncontrolled infections, pregnancy or lactation. Orbital computed tomography, together with clinical symptoms, serum thyroxine, TRAb and thyroid ultrasound, was used for diagnosis. This clonotype showed up many times. No antigen is known for it. This CDR3 is 15 amino acids long. V shed 5 bases and J 7 bases; nucleotides not matched to a gene: 12. The V gene's germline CDR1 is SEHNR and CDR2 FQNEAQ (reference sequence). Using RNA transcripts, the TCR beta CDR3 regions were amplified. HTBI primers served in a first-round RT-PCR, which a second-round multiplex PCR followed. A single record per CDR3 protein comes from TCRdb applying MiXCR to the multiplex PCR reads. Seen here are roughly 400,000 distinct CDR3 sequences, roughly 15% observed once, and the top ten hold about 2.4%.

Sequencing was done on a sample of peripheral blood. This clonotype originated in an adult woman with stable Graves' hyperthyroidism. The rearrangement joins TRBV7-9 to TRBJ2-7, with 9 bases fitting TRBD1. As DNA, the CDR3 is TGTGCCAGCAGCACACAGGGGGCCCCATTCAAGGAGCAGTACTTC. It codes for CASSTQGAPFKEQYF.